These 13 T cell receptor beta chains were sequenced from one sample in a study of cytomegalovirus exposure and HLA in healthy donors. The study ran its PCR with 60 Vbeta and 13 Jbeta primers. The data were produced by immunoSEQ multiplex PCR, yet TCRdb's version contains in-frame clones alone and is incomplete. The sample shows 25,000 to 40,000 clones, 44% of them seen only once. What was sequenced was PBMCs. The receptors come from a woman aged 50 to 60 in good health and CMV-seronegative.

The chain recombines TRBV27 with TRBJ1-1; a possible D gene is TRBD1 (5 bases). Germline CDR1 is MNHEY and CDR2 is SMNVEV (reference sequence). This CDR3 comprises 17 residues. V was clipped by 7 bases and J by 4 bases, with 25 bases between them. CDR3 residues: CASTNMAGTSGGTEAFF. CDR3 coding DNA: TGTGCCAGCACCAACATGGCGGGGACCTCGGGAGGCACTGAAGCTTTCTTT.

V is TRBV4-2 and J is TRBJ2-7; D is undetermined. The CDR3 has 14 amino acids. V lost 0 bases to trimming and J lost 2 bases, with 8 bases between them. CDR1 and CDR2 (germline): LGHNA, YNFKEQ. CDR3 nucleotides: TGTGCCAGCAGCCAAGATGGGCCCCCCTACGAGCAGTACTTC. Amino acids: CASSQDGPPYEQYF.

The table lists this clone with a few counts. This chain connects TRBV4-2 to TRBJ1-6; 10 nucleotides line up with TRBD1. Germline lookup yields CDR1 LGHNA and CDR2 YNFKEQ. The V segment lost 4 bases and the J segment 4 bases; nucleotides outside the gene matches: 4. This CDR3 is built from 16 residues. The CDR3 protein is CASSRTGGGYNSPLHF. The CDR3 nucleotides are TGTGCCAGCAGCCGGACAGGGGGGGGATATAATTCACCCCTCCACTTT.

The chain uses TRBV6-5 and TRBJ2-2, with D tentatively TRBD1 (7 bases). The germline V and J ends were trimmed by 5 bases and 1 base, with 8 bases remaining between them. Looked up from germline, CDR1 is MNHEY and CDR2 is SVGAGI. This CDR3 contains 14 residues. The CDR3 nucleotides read TGTGCCAGCAGTCAGGGGGGGAACACCGGGGAGCTGTTTTTT. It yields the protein CASSQGGNTGELFF.

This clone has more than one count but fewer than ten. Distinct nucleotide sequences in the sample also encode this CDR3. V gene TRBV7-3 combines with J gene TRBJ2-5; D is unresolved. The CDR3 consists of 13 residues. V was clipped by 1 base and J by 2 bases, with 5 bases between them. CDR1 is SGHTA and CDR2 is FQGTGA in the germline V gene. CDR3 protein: CASSLIPQETQYF. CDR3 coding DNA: TGTGCCAGCAGCTTAATCCCGCAAGAGACCCAGTACTTC.

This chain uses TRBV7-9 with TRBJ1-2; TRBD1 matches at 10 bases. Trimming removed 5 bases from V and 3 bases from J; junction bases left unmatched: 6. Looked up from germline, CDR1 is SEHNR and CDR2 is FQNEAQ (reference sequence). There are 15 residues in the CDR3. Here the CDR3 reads CASSPGTGAYYGYTF. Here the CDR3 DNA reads TGTGCCAGCAGCCCTGGGACAGGGGCGTACTATGGCTACACCTTC.

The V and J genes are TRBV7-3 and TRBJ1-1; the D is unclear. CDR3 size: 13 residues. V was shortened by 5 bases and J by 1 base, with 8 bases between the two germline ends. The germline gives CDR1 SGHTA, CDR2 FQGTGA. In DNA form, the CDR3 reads TGTGCCAGCAGCGCAACGGGGAACACTGAAGCTTTCTTT. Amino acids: CASSATGNTEAFF.

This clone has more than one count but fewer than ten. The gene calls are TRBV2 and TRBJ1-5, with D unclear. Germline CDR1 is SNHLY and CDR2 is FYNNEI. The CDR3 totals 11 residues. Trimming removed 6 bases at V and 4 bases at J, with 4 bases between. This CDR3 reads CASSRNQPQHF. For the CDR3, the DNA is TGTGCCAGCAGCAGGAATCAGCCCCAGCATTTT.

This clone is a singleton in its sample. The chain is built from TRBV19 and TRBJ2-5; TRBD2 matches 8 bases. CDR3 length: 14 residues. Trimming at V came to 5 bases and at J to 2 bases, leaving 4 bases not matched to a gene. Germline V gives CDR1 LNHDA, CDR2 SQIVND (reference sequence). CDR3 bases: TGTGCCAGTAGTTTTGCGGGGGGTCAAGAGACCCAGTACTTC. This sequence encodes CASSFAGGQETQYF.

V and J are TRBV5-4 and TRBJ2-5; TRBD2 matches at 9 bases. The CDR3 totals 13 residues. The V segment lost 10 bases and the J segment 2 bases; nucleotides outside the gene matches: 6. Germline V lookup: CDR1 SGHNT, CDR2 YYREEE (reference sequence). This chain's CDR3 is CAASGVKQETQYF. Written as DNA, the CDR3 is TGTGCCGCTAGCGGGGTCAAACAAGAGACCCAGTACTTC.

The CDR3 DNA reads as TGTGCCAGCAGCCCTTTGCTAAACTATGGCTACACCTTC. As protein: CASSPLLNYGYTF. This chain joins TRBV7-9 and TRBJ1-2; D unclear. The CDR3 covers 13 residues. Germline V gene sequence: CDR1 SEHNR, CDR2 FQNEAQ (reference sequence). V was trimmed by 5 bases and J by 2 bases, leaving 9 bases between them. Looking up the rest from reference TRBV7-9 and TRBJ1-2 gives the full variable domain: DTGVSQNPRHKITKRGQNVTFRCDPISEHNRLYWYRQTLGQGPEFLTYFQNEAQLEKSRLLSDRFSAERPKGSFSTLEIQRTEQGDSAMYLCASSPLLNYGYTFGSGTRLTVV.

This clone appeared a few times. CDR3 nucleotide sequence: TGTGCCAGCAGCCAGGGCCAGGTCTGGTCCAGGGCCTACGAGCAGTACTTC. Translation: CASSQGQVWSRAYEQYF. The V call is TRBV14, the J call TRBJ2-7; TRBD1 is a possible D gene (5 bases). Deletions cut 3 bases from V and 2 bases from J, with 20 bases between. CDR1 SGHDN and CDR2 FVKESK come from the germline V gene. The CDR3 runs to 17 residues.

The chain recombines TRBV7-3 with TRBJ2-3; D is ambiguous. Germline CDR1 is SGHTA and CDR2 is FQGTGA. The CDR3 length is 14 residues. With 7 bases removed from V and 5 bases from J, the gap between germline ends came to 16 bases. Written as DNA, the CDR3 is TGTGCCAGCACACGAACCGCAGGTGGAGATACGCAGTATTTT. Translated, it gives CASTRTAGGDTQYF.